Listed below are T cell receptor beta chains from one sample, sequenced in a study of blood T cell repertoires in COVID-19. The method was immunoSEQ multiplex PCR; TCRdb's version includes in-frame clones alone and lacks a portion of them. The data hold about 70,000 clones, with approximately 90% observed a single time. The sample was peripheral blood. These receptor sequences come from a man over 45 with COVID-19, enrolled during active disease. Both conserved end residues are part of each CDR3. The order of the fields is V gene, D gene, J gene, clone size, CDR3 protein, CDR3 DNA. A D gene is named only where the DNA matches it firmly. The size of a clone is reported for some rows only, either as once, few or many, or as a class for expanded clones.

TRBV27	.	TRBJ1-6	.	CASMTGLNSPLHF	TGTGCCAGCATGACAGGTCTTAATTCACCCCTCCACTTT
TRBV10-3	TRBD1	TRBJ1-2	.	CAISDPDRAAYGYTF	TGTGCCATCAGTGACCCGGACAGGGCGGCCTATGGCTACACCTTC
TRBV19	TRBD1	TRBJ1-1	.	CASTRTGSAEAFF	TGTGCCAGTACCCGGACAGGTAGTGCCGAAGCTTTCTTT
TRBV10-3	.	TRBJ2-7	.	CAISAQGLSSYEQYF	TGTGCCATCAGTGCGCAGGGGTTAAGCTCCTACGAGCAGTACTTC
TRBV2	.	TRBJ2-3	.	CASSDFLLIASSTDTQYF	TGTGCCAGCAGTGATTTCTTATTGATAGCGTCTAGCACAGATACGCAGTATTTT
TRBV19	TRBD1	TRBJ1-2	.	CASNDRGHNGYTF	TGTGCCAGTAATGACAGGGGGCATAATGGCTACACCTTC
TRBV11-2	.	TRBJ1-2	.	CASSLQGNYGYTF	TGTGCCAGCAGCTTACAGGGTAACTATGGCTACACCTTC
TRBV18	.	TRBJ1-1	.	CASSRGGAANTEAFF	TGTGCCAGCTCACGCGGTGGGGCCGCGAACACTGAAGCTTTCTTT
TRBV7-2	TRBD1	TRBJ2-5	.	CASSFRTGYQETQYF	TGTGCCAGCAGCTTTCGGACAGGGTATCAAGAGACCCAGTACTTC
TRBV6-5	TRBD1	TRBJ1-2	.	CASGTGGGRNYGYTF	TGTGCCAGTGGGACAGGGGGGGGGAGGAACTATGGCTACACCTTC
TRBV27	.	TRBJ2-7	once	CASSLSRASVPYEQYF	TGTGCCAGCAGTTTAAGCCGGGCTAGCGTGCCCTACGAGCAGTACTTC
TRBV10-3	TRBD2	TRBJ2-5	.	CAISETGTSGREQYF	TGTGCCATCAGTGAAACCGGGACTAGCGGGAGAGAACAGTACTTC
TRBV11-2	.	TRBJ2-4	.	CASSLLFGGSAKNIQYF	TGTGCCAGCAGCTTACTTTTTGGCGGATCTGCCAAAAACATTCAGTACTTC
TRBV29-1	TRBD1	TRBJ2-3	.	CSVARGTGTDTQYF	TGCAGCGTTGCGCGGGGGACAGGGACAGATACGCAGTATTTT
TRBV5-1	TRBD2	TRBJ2-1	.	CASSPSGTTNEQFF	TGCGCCAGCAGCCCGTCCGGGACTACCAATGAGCAGTTCTTC
TRBV7-8	.	TRBJ1-2	.	CASSLAFGGEGDYGYTF	TGTGCCAGCAGCTTAGCCTTCGGAGGGGAAGGGGACTATGGCTACACCTTC
TRBV4-3	TRBD1	TRBJ1-2	.	CASSQDRTGSYGYTF	TGCGCCAGCAGCCAAGATCGGACAGGGAGCTATGGCTACACCTTC
TRBV28	TRBD2	TRBJ2-5	.	CASSGGLAGEETQYF	TGTGCCAGCAGTGGGGGACTAGCGGGAGAAGAGACCCAGTACTTC
TRBV3-1/TRBV3-2	TRBD2	TRBJ2-3	.	CASSPKATSGGRDTQYF	TGTGCCAGCAGCCCTAAAGCGACTAGCGGGGGGAGGGATACGCAGTATTTT
TRBV6-5	.	TRBJ2-2	.	CASSRGVNTGELFF	TGTGCCAGCAGCCGCGGGGTTAACACCGGGGAGCTGTTTTTT
TRBV7-9	TRBD2	TRBJ2-3	once	CASSTRAGLPSPDTQYF	TGTGCCAGCAGCACGCGAGCGGGACTACCGAGCCCAGATACGCAGTATTTT
TRBV4-3	TRBD2	TRBJ2-7	.	CASSQQAGGTPYEQYF	TGCGCCAGCAGCCAACAAGCGGGGGGAACTCCCTACGAGCAGTACTTC
TRBV24-1	.	TRBJ1-5	.	CATSERGRNQPQHF	TGTGCCACCAGTGAACGTGGCCGAAATCAGCCCCAGCATTTT
TRBV7-3	.	TRBJ1-6	.	CASSLGGNSPLHF	TGTGCCAGCAGCTTGGGGGGAAACTCACCCCTCCACTTT
TRBV11-2	TRBD2	TRBJ2-5	.	CASSLGNSGIGETQYF	TGTGCCAGCAGCTTAGGGAATAGCGGGATAGGAGAGACCCAGTACTTC
TRBV5-1	.	TRBJ2-5	.	CASRPRTGNEETQYF	TGCGCCAGCAGACCGAGAACCGGGAATGAGGAGACCCAGTACTTC
TRBV28	TRBD1	TRBJ1-4	.	CASSTGEVFEKLFF	TGTGCCAGCAGCACAGGGGAGGTTTTTGAAAAACTGTTTTTT
TRBV28	.	TRBJ1-1	.	CASSPGHLNTEAFF	TGTGCCAGCAGTCCCGGACACTTGAACACTGAAGCTTTCTTT
TRBV24-1	TRBD1	TRBJ2-3	.	CATSDYRTGETDTQYF	TGTGCCACCAGTGATTATAGGACAGGGGAAACAGATACGCAGTATTTT
TRBV27	TRBD1	TRBJ2-3	.	CASSPGTANTDTQYF	TGTGCCAGCAGCCCCGGGACAGCTAACACAGATACGCAGTATTTT
TRBV19	TRBD2	TRBJ2-2	.	CASSPGTSGAANTGELFF	TGTGCCAGTAGCCCGGGGACTAGCGGAGCCGCGAACACCGGGGAGCTGTTTTTT
TRBV7-9	.	TRBJ2-1	.	CASSLSWGDNEQFF	TGTGCCAGCAGCTTAAGTTGGGGGGACAATGAGCAGTTCTTC
TRBV7-6	TRBD2	TRBJ2-3	.	CASSLGLGGTDTQYF	TGTGCCAGCAGCCTGGGACTAGGGGGCACAGATACGCAGTATTTT
TRBV7-2	TRBD2	TRBJ2-1	.	CASSLQAGEYNEQFF	TGTGCCAGCAGCTTACAAGCGGGAGAATACAATGAGCAGTTCTTC
TRBV9	.	TRBJ2-1	.	CASSVGLDSYNEQFF	TGTGCCAGCAGCGTAGGTCTAGACTCCTACAATGAGCAGTTCTTC
TRBV14	TRBD1	TRBJ2-1	.	CASSLSTGGASYNEQFF	TGTGCCAGCAGCTTATCGACAGGGGGCGCGTCCTACAATGAGCAGTTCTTC
TRBV28	.	TRBJ2-3	.	CASSPSTGTDTQYF	TGTGCCAGCAGCCCTTCGACAGGCACAGATACGCAGTATTTT